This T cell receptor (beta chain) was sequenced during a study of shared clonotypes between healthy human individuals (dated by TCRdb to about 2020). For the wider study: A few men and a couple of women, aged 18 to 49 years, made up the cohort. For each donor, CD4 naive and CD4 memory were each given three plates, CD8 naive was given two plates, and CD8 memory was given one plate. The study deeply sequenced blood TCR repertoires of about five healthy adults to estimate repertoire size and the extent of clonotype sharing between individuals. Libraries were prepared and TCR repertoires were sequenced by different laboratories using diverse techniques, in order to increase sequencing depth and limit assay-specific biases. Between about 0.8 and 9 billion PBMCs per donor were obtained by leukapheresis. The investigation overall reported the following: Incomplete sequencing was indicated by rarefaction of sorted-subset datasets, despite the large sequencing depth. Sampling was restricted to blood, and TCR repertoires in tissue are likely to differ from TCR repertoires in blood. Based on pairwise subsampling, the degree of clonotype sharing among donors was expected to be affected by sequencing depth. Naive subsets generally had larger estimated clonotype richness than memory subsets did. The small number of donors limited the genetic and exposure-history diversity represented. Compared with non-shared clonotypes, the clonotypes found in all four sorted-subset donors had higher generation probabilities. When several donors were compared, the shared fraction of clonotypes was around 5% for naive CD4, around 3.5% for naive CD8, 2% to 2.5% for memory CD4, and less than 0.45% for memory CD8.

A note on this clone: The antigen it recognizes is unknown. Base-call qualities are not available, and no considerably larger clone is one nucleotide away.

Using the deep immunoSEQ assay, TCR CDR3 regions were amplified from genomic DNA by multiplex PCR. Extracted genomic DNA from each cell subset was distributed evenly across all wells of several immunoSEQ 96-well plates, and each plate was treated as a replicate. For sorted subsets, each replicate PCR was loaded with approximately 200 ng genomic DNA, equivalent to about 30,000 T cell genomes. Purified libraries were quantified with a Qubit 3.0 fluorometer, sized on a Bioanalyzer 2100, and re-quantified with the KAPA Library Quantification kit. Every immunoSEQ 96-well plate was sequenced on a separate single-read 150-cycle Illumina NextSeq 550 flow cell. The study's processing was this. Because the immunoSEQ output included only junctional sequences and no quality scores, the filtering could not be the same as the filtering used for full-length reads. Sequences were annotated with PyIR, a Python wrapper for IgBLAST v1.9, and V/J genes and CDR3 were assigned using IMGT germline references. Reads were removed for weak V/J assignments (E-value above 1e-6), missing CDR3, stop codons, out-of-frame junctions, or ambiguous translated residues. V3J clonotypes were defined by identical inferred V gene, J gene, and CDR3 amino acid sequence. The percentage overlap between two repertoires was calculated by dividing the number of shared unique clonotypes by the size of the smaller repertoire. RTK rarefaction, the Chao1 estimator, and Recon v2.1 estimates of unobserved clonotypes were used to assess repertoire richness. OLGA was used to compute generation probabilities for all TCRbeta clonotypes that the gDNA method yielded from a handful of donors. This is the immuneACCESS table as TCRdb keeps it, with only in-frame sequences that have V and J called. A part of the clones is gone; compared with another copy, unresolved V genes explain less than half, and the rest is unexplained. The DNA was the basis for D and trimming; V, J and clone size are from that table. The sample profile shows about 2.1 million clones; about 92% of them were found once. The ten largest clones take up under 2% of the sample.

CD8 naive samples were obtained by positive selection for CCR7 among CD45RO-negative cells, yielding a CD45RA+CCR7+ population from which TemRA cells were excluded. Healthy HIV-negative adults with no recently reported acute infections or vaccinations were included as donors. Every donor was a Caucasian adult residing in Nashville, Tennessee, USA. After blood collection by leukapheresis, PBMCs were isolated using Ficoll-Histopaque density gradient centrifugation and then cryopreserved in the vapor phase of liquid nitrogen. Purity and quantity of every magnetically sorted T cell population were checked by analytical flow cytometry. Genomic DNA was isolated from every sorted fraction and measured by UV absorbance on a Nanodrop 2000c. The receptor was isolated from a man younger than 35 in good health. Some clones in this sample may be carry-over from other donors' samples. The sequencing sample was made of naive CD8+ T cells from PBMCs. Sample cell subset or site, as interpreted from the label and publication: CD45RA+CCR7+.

The DNA reads TGCGCCAGCAGCCAAGATGGGGGGGGCTTATCCTACGAGCAGTACTTC. This gives the protein CASSQDGGGLSYEQYF. The rearranged segments are TRBV4-1 and TRBJ2-7; the D gene is perhaps TRBD2, from 7 matching bases. CDR1 and CDR2 were assigned from the germline V gene as MGHRA and YSYEKL. The CDR3 measures 16 amino acids from cysteine to phenylalanine. The read is trimmed to its CDR3 DNA, 48 bases read in frame from base 1. The trim is 0 bases for V and 1 base for J, with a gap of 13 bases between the germline ends.